The rows below give T cell receptor beta chains drawn from one sample of a study of shared clonotypes between healthy human individuals. The table came from immunoSEQ multiplex PCR; TCRdb's copy has only in-frame clones and leaves some out. The repertoire holds 2 million to 2.5 million clones, 85% to 95% seen once, with 0.39% in the top ten. The sequenced sample was naive CD4+ T cells from PBMCs. The source is a man between 18 and 29 years old in good health. Some clones in this sample may be carry-over from other donors' samples. The CDR3 runs from the conserved cysteine through the conserved F or W. A D gene is named only where the DNA matches it firmly. For some rows the clone size is stated as once, few or many, or as a class when expanded; others skip it.

d_gene	abundance	v_gene	j_gene	CDR3aa	CDR3nt
.	.	TRBV28	TRBJ1-5	CASSLWGADQPQHF	TGTGCCAGCAGTTTATGGGGGGCTGATCAGCCCCAGCATTTT
.	.	TRBV18	TRBJ1-1	CASSPLSGTDTEAFF	TGTGCCAGCTCACCATTATCAGGGACGGACACTGAAGCTTTCTTT
.	.	TRBV5-1	TRBJ2-3	CASSAEVSDTQYF	TGCGCCAGCAGCGCGGAGGTCTCAGATACGCAGTATTTT
TRBD1	.	TRBV5-1	TRBJ2-7	CASSLGQGNSYEQYF	TGCGCCAGCAGCTTGGGACAGGGGAATTCCTACGAGCAGTACTTC
TRBD2	once	TRBV7-2	TRBJ2-2	CASSLGRERTGELFF	TGTGCCAGCAGCTTAGGGCGGGAGAGGACCGGGGAGCTGTTTTTT
TRBD1	.	TRBV19	TRBJ1-1	CASRDRGRNTEAFF	TGTGCCAGTAGGGACAGGGGAAGGAACACTGAAGCTTTCTTT
.	.	TRBV29-1	TRBJ2-3	CSVVGGGSVNTDTQYF	TGCAGCGTTGTGGGGGGCGGGAGCGTAAACACAGATACGCAGTATTTT
.	.	TRBV5-6	TRBJ2-2	CASSLYGRVPTGELFF	TGTGCCAGCAGCTTGTATGGCAGGGTCCCCACCGGGGAGCTGTTTTTT
TRBD1	once	TRBV5-1	TRBJ2-5	CASSFDREQETQYF	TGCGCCAGCAGCTTTGACAGGGAACAAGAGACCCAGTACTTC
.	once	TRBV5-1	TRBJ2-2	CASSPAPTRENTGELFF	TGCGCCAGCAGCCCGGCCCCAACGCGGGAGAACACCGGGGAGCTGTTTTTT
.	.	TRBV19	TRBJ2-7	CASSMGQPYEQYF	TGTGCCAGTAGTATGGGACAACCCTACGAGCAGTACTTC
.	.	TRBV25-1	TRBJ1-4	CASTLSPVGSGKLFF	TGTGCCAGCACCCTCTCCCCGGTGGGTAGTGGAAAACTGTTTTTT
.	.	TRBV27	TRBJ1-4	CASSLVASRTNEKLFF	TGTGCCAGCAGTTTAGTCGCTTCCCGAACTAATGAAAAACTGTTTTTT
.	.	TRBV28	TRBJ2-1	CASSLGLGEQFF	TGTGCCAGCAGTTTAGGCCTGGGGGAGCAGTTCTTC
.	.	TRBV11-3	TRBJ1-5	CASSSGPDNQPQHF	TGTGCCAGCAGCTCGGGACCGGACAATCAGCCCCAGCATTTT
.	.	TRBV4-1	TRBJ2-3	CASSHPRTSSTDTQYF	TGCGCCAGCAGCCATCCCCGGACTTCTAGCACAGATACGCAGTATTTT
.	.	TRBV28	TRBJ2-7	CASMSREQYF	TGTGCCAGCATGAGCCGAGAGCAGTACTTC
TRBD1	.	TRBV6-5	TRBJ2-7	CASTRTAGGWYEQYF	TGTGCCAGCACCCGAACTGCAGGGGGCTGGTACGAGCAGTACTTC
.	.	TRBV28	TRBJ1-1	CASSLGRRNTEAFF	TGTGCCAGCAGTTTGGGGCGTCGGAACACTGAAGCTTTCTTT
TRBD2	.	TRBV4-1	TRBJ2-5	CASSHWTSGYQETQYF	TGCGCCAGCAGCCACTGGACTAGCGGTTACCAAGAGACCCAGTACTTC
.	.	TRBV19	TRBJ2-7	CASSNRSPYEQYF	TGTGCCAGTAGTAATCGGAGTCCCTACGAGCAGTACTTC
.	.	TRBV7-9	TRBJ2-7	CASSPTAVPYEQYF	TGTGCCAGCAGCCCAACAGCGGTACCCTACGAGCAGTACTTC
.	.	TRBV7-7	TRBJ1-1	CASSLYGGREYGEAFF	TGTGCCAGCAGCTTATATGGCGGCAGGGAATATGGTGAAGCTTTCTTT